These 28 T cell receptor beta chains share one sample of origin, sequenced in a study of T-cell reconstitution after alpha-beta-depleted transplantation in children. Library preparation (for TCRbeta) was performed with unique molecular identifiers. TCRdb fed the PCR reads into MiXCR, producing one record per CDR3 protein. The sample holds 200,000 to 300,000 distinct CDR3 sequences, about 26% seen once. Source: PBMCs, taken before TCRalphabeta/CD19-depleted stem cell transplant. All receptors derive from a girl aged 2 to 9 with Fanconi anemia, due to receive a stem cell transplant.

This clonotype has just a few counts. The genes are TRBV15 and TRBJ1-2; tentatively, D is TRBD1 (5 bases). Germline lookup yields CDR1 LNHNV and CDR2 YYDKDF (reference sequence). The CDR3 consists of 16 residues. V was pared by 0 bases and J by 0 bases, with 11 bases between. DNA for the CDR3: TGTGCCACCAGCAGAGACCCGACAGATTCTAACTATGGCTACACCTTC. It specifies CATSRDPTDSNYGYTF.

This clonotype was counted only a few times. This rearrangement joins TRBV7-6 to TRBJ2-6; 8 bases map to TRBD1. CDR3 length: 16 amino acids. V lost 3 bases to trimming and J lost 1 base; unmatched junction nucleotides: 2. Germline V CDR1 and CDR2: SGHVS, FNYEAQ. CDR3 loop: CASSLDRVSGANVLTF. DNA for the CDR3: TGTGCCAGCAGCTTGGACAGGGTGTCTGGGGCCAACGTCCTGACTTTC.

This clonotype was detected ten times or more. The CDR3 spells CASTSSMGGPSTDTQYF. The CDR3 coding sequence is TGTGCCAGCACCTCGTCAATGGGGGGACCTAGCACAGATACGCAGTATTTT. This rearrangement joins TRBV12-3 or TRBV12-4 to TRBJ2-3, with D possibly matching TRBD2 (6 bases). CDR3 length equals 17 residues. V was clipped by 7 bases and J by 0 bases, with 20 bases between them.

At least ten counts were recorded for this clonotype. The chain carries TRBV29-1 and TRBJ2-3; possible D gene TRBD2, 6 bases. Trimming shortened V by 3 bases and J by 5 bases, and 12 bases separated the two germline ends. The CDR3 length is 13 residues. CDR1 and CDR2 from the germline V gene are SQVTM and ANQGSEA. The CDR3 is CSVEEGLGDTQYF. DNA for the CDR3: TGCAGCGTTGAGGAGGGCCTAGGAGATACGCAGTATTTT.

This clonotype was counted ten times or more. The rearrangement joins TRBV3-1 to TRBJ2-2, with D maybe TRBD2 (5 bases). Deletions cut 4 bases from V and 4 bases from J, with 10 bases between. Germline CDR1 LGHDT, CDR2 YNNKEL (reference sequence). The CDR3 spans 14 residues. CDR3 nucleotides: TGTGCCAGCAGCCGTGACGCGGGCACCGGGGAGCTGTTTTTT. It yields the protein CASSRDAGTGELFF.

This clonotype was counted ten times or more. The chain joins TRBV29-1 to TRBJ2-2; D uncertain. Germline-derived CDR1 and CDR2 are SQVTM and ANQGSEA. The V end lost 4 bases, the J end lost 4 bases, and 10 bases lay between the germline ends. This CDR3 has 13 residues. The CDR3 DNA sequence: TGCAGCGTTGCATGGGTCTTCACCGGGGAGCTGTTTTTT. Translated, it gives CSVAWVFTGELFF.

This clonotype has ten or more counts. The V gene is TRBV20-1, the J gene TRBJ2-1; the D gene is possibly TRBD2 (5 bases). The CDR3 totals 17 residues. V was trimmed by 0 bases and J by 0 bases, leaving 15 bases between them. Germline CDR1 reads DFQATT; CDR2 reads SNEGSKA (reference sequence). The CDR3 nucleotides read TGCAGTGCTAGAGAGCTAGCTACGCTAAGCTCCTACAATGAGCAGTTCTTC. Amino acids: CSARELATLSSYNEQFF.

This clonotype was observed many times. J is TRBJ2-7 and V is TRBV29-1; tentative D call: TRBD2 (5 bases). Germline CDR1 SQVTM, CDR2 ANQGSEA. The CDR3 contains 13 residues. The germline V and J ends were trimmed by 4 bases and 2 bases, with 12 bases remaining between them. The CDR3 region is CSVVPDGTYEQYF. In DNA form, the CDR3 reads TGCAGCGTTGTTCCCGACGGGACCTACGAGCAGTACTTC.

This clonotype appeared many times. Here the CDR3 DNA reads TGTGCCAGCAGTTTAGCGGGACTAGCGGGAGTACCGACCTACGAGCAGTACTTC. Its translation is CASSLAGLAGVPTYEQYF. The rearrangement joins TRBV12-3 or TRBV12-4 to TRBJ2-7; 14 bases align to TRBD2. This CDR3 spans 18 amino acids. The V segment lost 0 bases and the J segment 2 bases; nucleotides outside the gene matches: 6.

The rearrangement joins TRBV20-1 to TRBJ2-7; unclear D gene. Germline assignment: CDR1 DFQATT and CDR2 SNEGSKA (reference sequence). V was shortened by 2 bases and J by 1 base, with 12 bases between the two germline ends. The CDR3 extends over 14 amino acids. For the CDR3, the DNA is TGCAGTGCTAGACGTACGACGCGATCCTACGAGCAGTACTTC. Translating gives CSARRTTRSYEQYF.

V usage is TRBV6-2 or TRBV6-3 and J usage is TRBJ2-2, with D hard to call. V was trimmed by 6 bases and J by 8 bases, leaving 7 bases between them. Germline V gene lookup returns CDR1 MNHEY and CDR2 SVGEGT. The CDR3 has 11 residues. The CDR3 loop reads CASRYPGELFF. DNA for the CDR3: TGTGCCAGCAGATATCCGGGGGAGCTGTTTTTT.

The gene calls are TRBV25-1 and TRBJ1-6, with D unclear. The germline V gene encodes CDR1 MGHDK and CDR2 SYGVNS. The V end lost 3 bases, the J end lost 10 bases, and 13 bases lay between the germline ends. The CDR3 runs 14 residues. The CDR3 region has the DNA TGTGCCAGCAGTGATTCGGGGTTGTGGTCACCCCTCCACTTT. This sequence encodes CASSDSGLWSPLHF.

The chain combines TRBV4-2 with TRBJ2-7; 7 positions match TRBD2. The V and J ends lost 0 bases and 0 bases, in that order; junction bases with no gene match: 5. The germline gives CDR1 LGHNA, CDR2 YNFKEQ. The CDR3 extends over 16 amino acids. CDR3 protein: CASSQEGTTSSYEQYF. The CDR3 DNA reads TGTGCCAGCAGCCAAGAAGGGACTACGAGCTCCTACGAGCAGTACTTC.

The chain is built from TRBV20-1 and TRBJ2-3, with 14 bases lining up with TRBD2. The CDR3 is made up of 16 amino acids. The V gene's germline CDR1 is DFQATT and CDR2 SNEGSKA (reference sequence). J was trimmed by 7 bases and V by 6 bases; bases with no gene match: 12. CDR3 bases: TGCAGTGCCGCGGCGGTGACTAGCGGGGGGGCGCATACGCAGTATTTT. Residues: CSAAAVTSGGAHTQYF.

The chain recombines TRBV18 with TRBJ2-1, with 7 bases aligning to TRBD2. This CDR3 region has 14 residues. CDR1 is KGHSH, CDR2 LQKENI, per germline. V dropped 2 bases and J dropped 10; count of bases not matched to a gene: 8. CDR3 protein: CASSPVKLANEQFF. DNA of the CDR3: TGTGCCAGCTCACCAGTGAAACTAGCGAACGAGCAGTTCTTC.

This clonotype came up a few times. The chain is built from TRBV28 and TRBJ2-5; tentative D call: TRBD2 (5 bases). Between the trimmed V and J ends, which lost 5 bases and 1 base, there was a span of 5 bases. This CDR3 has 12 residues. Germline loops: CDR1 MDHEN, CDR2 SYDVKM. This CDR3 is CASSGLQETQYF. CDR3 nucleotide sequence: TGTGCCAGCAGTGGACTCCAAGAGACCCAGTACTTC.

Many counts were recorded for this clonotype. This chain links TRBV28 with TRBJ2-1, with D maybe TRBD2 (6 bases). Trimming pared 5 bases from V and 3 bases from J, leaving 8 bases between. CDR3 length: 13 residues. Germline CDR1 MDHEN, CDR2 SYDVKM. CDR3 sequence: CASSPTSYNEQFF. CDR3 in DNA: TGTGCCAGCAGTCCGACTAGCTACAATGAGCAGTTCTTC.

V and J are TRBV25-1 and TRBJ2-7; unclear D gene. CDR3 length equals 13 residues. The V gene's germline CDR1 is MGHDK and CDR2 SYGVNS. The V and J ends lost 6 bases and 1 base respectively, with 10 bases between them. CDR3: CASRKDGSYEQYF. The CDR3 region has the DNA TGTGCCAGCAGAAAGGACGGATCCTACGAGCAGTACTTC.

V gene TRBV6-1 combines with J gene TRBJ2-3, with D perhaps assigned TRBD1 or TRBD2 (5 bases each). Germline CDR1 and CDR2: MNHNS and SASEGT. This CDR3 has 14 amino acids. Deletions cut 6 bases from V and 6 bases from J, with 16 bases between. This CDR3 is CASRPLGVSDTQYF. In DNA form, the CDR3 reads TGTGCCAGCAGGCCCTTGGGGGTTTCCGATACGCAGTATTTT.

This clonotype has a count of ten or more. The rearrangement joins TRBV12-3 or TRBV12-4 to TRBJ1-1; tentative D call: TRBD1 (6 bases). V gave up 5 bases and J gave up 0 bases, with 10 bases separating them. The CDR3 runs to 14 residues. CDR3 DNA: TGTGCCAGCAGTACAGGACAGATGAACACTGAAGCTTTCTTT. Translated, it gives CASSTGQMNTEAFF.

The gene calls are TRBV20-1 and TRBJ2-1; TRBD2 aligns across 11 bases. V lost 5 bases and J lost 12; bases outside the gene matches: 6. The CDR3 runs 12 residues. CDR1 is DFQATT, CDR2 SNEGSKA, per germline (reference sequence). The CDR3 DNA follows: TGCAGTGCTTACGTAGCGGGAGGGAGGCAGTTCTTC. Its translation is CSAYVAGGRQFF.

The table lists this clonotype with many counts. The genes are TRBV7-3 and TRBJ2-1, with 7 bases matching TRBD2. The CDR3 totals 14 residues. Trimming removed 1 base from V and 7 bases from J; junction bases left unmatched: 4. Germline CDR1 reads SGHTA; CDR2 reads FQGTGA. The CDR3 spells CASSLKAGWNEQFF. CDR3 nucleotide sequence: TGTGCCAGCAGCTTAAAAGCGGGGTGGAATGAGCAGTTCTTC.

A remark on this clonotype: A much larger clone is a single base away; this may be a read error. This chain connects TRBV6-5 to TRBJ1-4; D remains ambiguous. Looked up from germline, CDR1 is MNHEY and CDR2 is SVGAGI. This CDR3 has 12 residues. The CDR3 DNA sequence: TGTGTCAGCAGTTCAACAGAAACGGGGATTATTTTT. This sequence encodes CVSSSTETGIIF.

This clonotype was detected only a few times. This rearrangement joins TRBV28 to TRBJ2-6; D could derive from TRBD1 or TRBD2 (5 bases each). This CDR3 region has 18 residues. The V and J ends lost 6 bases and 0 bases respectively, with 18 bases between them. The V gene's germline CDR1 is MDHEN and CDR2 SYDVKM. In DNA form, the CDR3 reads TGTGCCAGCAGGGGAGTTGACAGATTAGGCTCTGGGGCCAACGTCCTGACTTTC. This gives the protein CASRGVDRLGSGANVLTF.

Concerning this clonotype: The junction shows a germline mismatch at one end, possibly a read error. This chain connects TRBV14 to TRBJ1-2; TRBD1 agrees at 7 bases. CDR1 is SGHDN, CDR2 FVKESK, per germline. The CDR3 consists of 14 residues. The CDR3 DNA is TGTGCCAGTAGCCTAATGACAGGGCTCTATGGCTACACCTTC. Translating gives CASSLMTGLYGYTF.

This clonotype occurred a few times. CDR3 protein: CASSQAILVNSNQPQHF. The CDR3 DNA reads as TGTGCCAGCAGCCAAGCAATCTTGGTTAATAGCAATCAGCCCCAGCATTTT. J is TRBJ1-5 and V is TRBV4-2, with D unclear. The CDR3 length is 17 residues. Trimming pared 1 base from V and 0 bases from J, leaving 13 bases between. Germline V lookup: CDR1 LGHNA, CDR2 YNFKEQ.

There are a few counts of this clonotype. The chain has TRBV28 and TRBJ2-1; D is perhaps TRBD1 (6 bases). The CDR3 is made up of 16 amino acids. V was trimmed by 8 bases and J by 4 bases, leaving 21 bases between them. Germline V gene sequence: CDR1 MDHEN, CDR2 SYDVKM. The CDR3 coding sequence is TGTGCCAGCGGATCCCCCAGTCAGGGGTATTACAATGAGCAGTTCTTC. The encoded protein is CASGSPSQGYYNEQFF.

With regard to this clonotype: A much larger clone lies one base from this, so it may be a read error. This chain links TRBV20-1 with TRBJ2-1, with D possibly being TRBD2 (5 bases). V was shortened by 4 bases and J by 0 bases, with 7 bases between the two germline ends. Per the germline V gene, CDR1 is DFQATT and CDR2 is SNEGSKA (reference sequence). CDR3 size: 13 residues. CDR3 sequence reads: CSATGCSYNEQFF. CDR3 in DNA: TGCAGTGCTACGGGGTGCTCCTACAATGAGCAGTTCTTC.